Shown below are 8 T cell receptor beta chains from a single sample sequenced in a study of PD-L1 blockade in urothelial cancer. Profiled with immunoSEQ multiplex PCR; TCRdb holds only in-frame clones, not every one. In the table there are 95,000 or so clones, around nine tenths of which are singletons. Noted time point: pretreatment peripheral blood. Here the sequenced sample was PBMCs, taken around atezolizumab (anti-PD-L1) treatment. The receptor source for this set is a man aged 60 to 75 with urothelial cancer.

This CDR3 is CASSVVDNPGEDNEQFF. DNA of the CDR3: TGTGCCAGCAGCGTAGTCGACAACCCCGGGGAGGACAATGAGCAGTTCTTC. The chain employs TRBV9 and TRBJ2-1; D perhaps matches TRBD2 (6 bases). Between the trimmed V and J ends, which lost 0 bases and 5 bases, there was a span of 18 bases. The CDR3 totals 17 residues. From germline, CDR1 is SGDLS and CDR2 YYNGEE.

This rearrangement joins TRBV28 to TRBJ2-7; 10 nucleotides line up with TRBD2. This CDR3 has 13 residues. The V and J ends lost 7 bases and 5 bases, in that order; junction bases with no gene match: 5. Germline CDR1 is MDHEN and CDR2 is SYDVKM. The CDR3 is CASTSGSYDEQYF. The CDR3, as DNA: TGTGCCAGCACTAGCGGGAGTTACGACGAGCAGTACTTC. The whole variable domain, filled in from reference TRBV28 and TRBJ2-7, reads DVKVTQSSRYLVKRTGEKVFLECVQDMDHENMFWYRQDPGLGLRLIYFSYDVKMKEKGDIPEGYSVSREKKERFSLILESASTNQTSMYLCASTSGSYDEQYFGPGTRLTVT.

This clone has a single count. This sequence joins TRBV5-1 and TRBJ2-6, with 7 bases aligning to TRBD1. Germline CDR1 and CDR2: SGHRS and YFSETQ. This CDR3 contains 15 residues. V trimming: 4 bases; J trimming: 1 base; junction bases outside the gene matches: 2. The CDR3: CASSQTGSGANVLTF. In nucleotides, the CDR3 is TGCGCCAGCAGCCAGACAGGGTCTGGGGCCAACGTCCTGACTTTC.

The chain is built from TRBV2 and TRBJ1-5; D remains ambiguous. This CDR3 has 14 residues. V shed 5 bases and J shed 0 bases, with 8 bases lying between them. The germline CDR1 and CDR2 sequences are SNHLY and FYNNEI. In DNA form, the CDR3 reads TGTGCCAGCAGTCCGGGGAATAGCAATCAGCCCCAGCATTTT. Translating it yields CASSPGNSNQPQHF.

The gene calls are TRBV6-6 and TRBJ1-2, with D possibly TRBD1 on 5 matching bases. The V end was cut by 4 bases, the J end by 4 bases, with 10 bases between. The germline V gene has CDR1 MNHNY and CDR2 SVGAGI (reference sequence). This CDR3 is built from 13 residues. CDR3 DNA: TGTGCCAGCAGTTCGACAGCCTCCTATGGCTACACCTTC. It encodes CASSSTASYGYTF.

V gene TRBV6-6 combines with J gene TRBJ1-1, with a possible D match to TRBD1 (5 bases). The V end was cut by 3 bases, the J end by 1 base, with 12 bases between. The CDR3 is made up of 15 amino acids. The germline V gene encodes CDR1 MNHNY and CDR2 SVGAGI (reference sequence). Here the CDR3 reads CASSYPGLENTEAFF. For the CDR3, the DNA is TGTGCCAGCAGTTATCCGGGACTCGAGAACACTGAAGCTTTCTTT.

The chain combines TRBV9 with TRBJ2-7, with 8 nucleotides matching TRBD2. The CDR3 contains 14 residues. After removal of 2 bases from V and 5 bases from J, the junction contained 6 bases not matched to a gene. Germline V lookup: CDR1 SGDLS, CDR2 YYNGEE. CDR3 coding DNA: TGTGCCAGCAGCGTCGGGGGGGCTGGGGACGAGCAGTACTTC. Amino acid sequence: CASSVGGAGDEQYF.

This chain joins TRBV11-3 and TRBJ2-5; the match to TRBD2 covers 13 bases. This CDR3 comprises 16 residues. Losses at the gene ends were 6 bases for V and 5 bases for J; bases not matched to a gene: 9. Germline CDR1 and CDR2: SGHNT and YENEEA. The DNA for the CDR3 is TGTGCCAGCAGTATTACTGGGACTAGCGGGATGGAGACCCAGTACTTC. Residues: CASSITGTSGMETQYF.